Each of the 21 T cell receptor beta chains below was sequenced from the same sample in a study of cytomegalovirus exposure and HLA in healthy donors. PCR amplification relied on 60 Vbeta primers (plus 13 Jbeta primers). Libraries were prepared by immunoSEQ multiplex PCR; TCRdb keeps only in-frame clonotypes and omits some of them. The repertoire holds roughly 150,000 clones, about 8.9% seen once, with 1.5% to 2% in the top ten. The sequenced sample was PBMCs. All receptors derive from a man aged 45-65 years in good health and CMV-seronegative.

This clone was observed a handful of times. The chain has TRBV18 and TRBJ2-5, with D perhaps TRBD1 (6 bases). This CDR3 is built from 14 residues. Germline V gene sequence: CDR1 KGHSH, CDR2 LQKENI. Trimming took 3 bases from V and 3 from J, leaving 11 bases between them. CDR3 sequence (DNA): TGTGCCAGCTCACCGCCGGACAGAAAAGAGACCCAGTACTTC. This encodes CASSPPDRKETQYF.

The chain couples TRBV7-9 to TRBJ1-1; D is unclear. The CDR3 runs to 12 residues. In germline, CDR1 is SEHNR, CDR2 FQNEAQ (reference sequence). Trimming removed 8 bases at V and 1 base at J, with 8 bases between. CDR3 DNA: TGTGCCAGCGGCCCACGGAACACTGAAGCTTTCTTT. This sequence encodes CASGPRNTEAFF.

This clone came up a few times. The J gene is TRBJ1-3, the V gene TRBV28; D ambiguous. There are 15 residues in the CDR3. With 6 bases removed from V and 0 bases from J, the gap between germline ends came to 12 bases. Germline CDR1 reads MDHEN; CDR2 reads SYDVKM. CDR3 protein: CASRPILSSGNTIYF. The CDR3 region has the DNA TGTGCCAGCAGACCAATCCTTAGCTCTGGAAACACCATATATTTT.

V usage is TRBV7-3 and J usage is TRBJ2-3, with D hard to call. Looked up from germline, CDR1 is SGHTA and CDR2 is FQGTGA. This CDR3 comprises 13 residues. V lost 4 bases to trimming and J lost 1 base, with 6 bases between them. CDR3 loop: CASSSGGTDTQYF. As DNA, the CDR3 is TGTGCCAGCAGCTCCGGAGGCACAGATACGCAGTATTTT.

This clone was counted a few times. J is TRBJ2-1 and V is TRBV2; TRBD2 matches 7 bases. The junction had 12 bases not matched to a gene; V was cut back by 8 bases and J by 8 bases. Germline CDR1 and CDR2: SNHLY and FYNNEI. The CDR3 has 14 residues. As DNA, the CDR3 is TGTGCCAGCGACTCAGGCGGGAGATTCGATGAGCAGTTCTTC. This gives the protein CASDSGGRFDEQFF.

This rearrangement joins TRBV18 to TRBJ1-1; 8 nucleotides agree with TRBD1. V gave up 6 bases and J gave up 4 bases; unmatched junction bases: 10. The CDR3 runs to 15 residues. Per the germline V gene, CDR1 is KGHSH and CDR2 is LQKENI. The CDR3 coding sequence is TGTGCCAGCTCGCCCATGACAGGGGTGGGCACTGAAGCTTTCTTT. Translating it yields CASSPMTGVGTEAFF.

The CDR3 DNA follows: TGTGCCATCGGGACTAGCGGGAGGGCCGGGGGGCAAGAGACCCAGTACTTC. It yields the protein CAIGTSGRAGGQETQYF. The chain uses TRBV10-3 and TRBJ2-5; 16 bases align to TRBD2. This CDR3 has 17 amino acids. The germline V gene encodes CDR1 ENHRY and CDR2 SYGVKD. V lost 8 bases, J lost 2 bases, and 8 bases stayed unmatched.

V usage is TRBV5-1 and J usage is TRBJ1-1; 9 bases fit TRBD1. The V segment lost 4 bases and the J segment 3 bases; nucleotides outside the gene matches: 4. The CDR3 extends over 14 amino acids. Germline lookup yields CDR1 SGHRS and CDR2 YFSETQ. The CDR3 protein is CASSPQGADTEAFF. CDR3 DNA: TGCGCCAGCAGCCCACAGGGGGCGGACACTGAAGCTTTCTTT.

The rearrangement uses TRBV5-1 and TRBJ2-4; 16 bases fit TRBD2. V dropped 0 bases and J dropped 7; count of bases not matched to a gene: 1. The CDR3 consists of 16 residues. CDR1 is SGHRS and CDR2 is YFSETQ in the germline V gene. In DNA form, the CDR3 reads TGCGCCAGCAGCTTGGAGGGACTAGCGGGAGGGAACATTCAGTACTTC. This encodes CASSLEGLAGGNIQYF. The full variable domain, in which reference TRBV5-1 and TRBJ2-4 provide the parts outside the CDR3, is KAGVTQTPRYLIKTRGQQVTLSCSPISGHRSVSWYQQTPGQGLQFLFEYFSETQRNKGNFPGRFSGRQFSNSRSEMNVSTLELGDSALYLCASSLEGLAGGNIQYFGAGTRLSVL.

This clone has more than one count but fewer than ten. J is TRBJ2-1 and V is TRBV6-5, with TRBD2 matching 8 bases. The CDR3 runs 12 residues. Germline values: CDR1 MNHEY, CDR2 SVGAGI. The junction had 3 bases not matched to a gene; V was cut back by 5 bases and J by 9 bases. The CDR3 DNA is TGTGCCAGCAGTACCGGGGGGGTTGAGCAGTTCTTC. It specifies CASSTGGVEQFF.

J is TRBJ2-7 and V is TRBV12-5, with a possible D match to TRBD1 (6 bases). Per germline, CDR1 LGHNT and CDR2 FRNRAP. The CDR3 has 15 amino acids. Trimming removed 7 bases from V and 0 bases from J, with 16 bases in between. The CDR3 is CASAFNRVLSYEQYF. CDR3 sequence (DNA): TGTGCTAGTGCCTTTAACAGGGTTCTCTCCTACGAGCAGTACTTC.

There are a few counts of this clone. This chain connects TRBV28 to TRBJ2-1, with 8 bases lining up with TRBD2. Germline CDR1 reads MDHEN; CDR2 reads SYDVKM. Trimming removed 4 bases from V and 6 bases from J; junction bases left unmatched: 8. This CDR3 is built from 15 residues. DNA for the CDR3: TGTGCCAGCAGTTCCCCAGGCGGGACTAGCAATGAGCAGTTCTTC. It encodes CASSSPGGTSNEQFF.

The table lists this clone with a few counts. The chain links TRBV28 to TRBJ2-7; the match to TRBD1 covers 8 bases. With V trimmed by 6 bases and J by 6 bases, 4 bases remained unmatched. CDR1 is MDHEN and CDR2 is SYDVKM in the germline V gene. The CDR3 contains 12 residues. This CDR3 is CASSSTGVEQYF. The CDR3 DNA sequence: TGTGCCAGCAGCTCGACAGGGGTCGAGCAGTACTTC. Full variable domain (missing parts from reference TRBV28 and TRBJ2-7): DVKVTQSSRYLVKRTGEKVFLECVQDMDHENMFWYRQDPGLGLRLIYFSYDVKMKEKGDIPEGYSVSREKKERFSLILESASTNQTSMYLCASSSTGVEQYFGPGTRLTVT.

V is TRBV7-2 and J is TRBJ2-7, with D perhaps matching TRBD2 (6 bases). Germline CDR1 and CDR2: SGHTA and FQGNSA. This CDR3 comprises 14 residues. Trimming cost V 3 bases and J 0 bases, with 9 bases left between them. The CDR3 sequence: CASSLQGLSYEQYF. CDR3 nucleotides: TGTGCCAGCAGCTTGCAGGGACTCTCCTACGAGCAGTACTTC.

This clone has just a few counts. This rearrangement joins TRBV19 to TRBJ1-1; 11 nucleotides agree with TRBD1. CDR1 is LNHDA and CDR2 is SQIVND in the germline V gene (reference sequence). Germline trimming cut 7 bases from V and 4 bases from J; bases unmatched to any gene: 8. This CDR3 is 15 amino acids long. The CDR3 loop is CASTKRTGGITEAFF. In nucleotides, the CDR3 is TGTGCCAGTACTAAAAGGACAGGGGGCATCACTGAAGCTTTCTTT.

This clone was seen a few times. V and J are TRBV2 and TRBJ2-1; 11 bases are a match to TRBD2. Germline V gives CDR1 SNHLY, CDR2 FYNNEI. Trimming at V came to 3 bases and at J to 5 bases, leaving 12 bases not matched to a gene. The CDR3 runs 18 residues. CDR3 residues: CASSEGLAVNTWDNEQFF. In DNA form, the CDR3 reads TGTGCCAGCAGTGAGGGACTAGCGGTAAACACATGGGACAATGAGCAGTTCTTC.

This clone was found a few times. DNA of the CDR3: TGTGCCTGGAGAGGGGCGCAAGATACGCAGTATTTT. Translated, it gives CAWRGAQDTQYF. The chain is built from TRBV30 and TRBJ2-3, with a possible D match to TRBD1 (5 bases). The CDR3 is 12 residues long. Trimming took 3 bases from V and 5 from J, leaving 9 bases between them. CDR1 is GTSNPN, CDR2 SVGIG, per germline (reference sequence).

V and J are TRBV15 and TRBJ2-5, with D possibly TRBD2 on 5 matching bases. The CDR3 is made up of 15 amino acids. Germline-derived CDR1 and CDR2 are LNHNV and YYDKDF (reference sequence). Trimming shortened V by 0 bases and J by 5 bases, and 13 bases separated the two germline ends. The CDR3 DNA is TGTGCCACCAGCAGAGATTCCGCTAGCCCGGAGACCCAGTACTTC. It translates to CATSRDSASPETQYF. Supplemented by reference TRBV15 and TRBJ2-5, the full variable domain reads DAMVIQNPRYQVTQFGKPVTLSCSQTLNHNVMYWYQQKSSQAPKLLFHYYDKDFNNEADTPDNFQSRRPNTSFCFLDIRSPGLGDTAMYLCATSRDSASPETQYFGPGTRLLVL.

This clone was counted a few times. J is TRBJ2-7 and V is TRBV19; a possible D gene is TRBD1 (6 bases). Germline V lookup: CDR1 LNHDA, CDR2 SQIVND (reference sequence). CDR3 length equals 14 residues. Trimming left V 4 bases short and J 0 bases short, with 10 bases between. In nucleotides, the CDR3 is TGTGCCAGTAGTACAACAGGGTTCTCCTACGAGCAGTACTTC. This sequence encodes CASSTTGFSYEQYF.

The rearrangement joins TRBV9 to TRBJ1-2, with D possibly TRBD1 on 5 matching bases. Between the trimmed V and J ends, which lost 4 bases and 2 bases, there was a span of 18 bases. The CDR3 sequence is 16 residues long. CDR1 is SGDLS and CDR2 is YYNGEE in the germline V gene. In DNA form, the CDR3 reads TGTGCCAGCAGCCGAGGGACGGGAGGGCAGAACTATGGCTACACCTTC. This codes for CASSRGTGGQNYGYTF. Variable domain in full (rest from reference TRBV9 and TRBJ1-2): DSGVTQTPKHLITATGQRVTLRCSPRSGDLSVYWYQQSLDQGLQFLIQYYNGEERAKGNILERFSAQQFPDLHSELNLSSLELGDSALYFCASSRGTGGQNYGYTFGSGTRLTVV.

This clone came up a few times. The V gene is TRBV30, the J gene TRBJ1-4; 11 bases align to TRBD1. The CDR3 runs 17 residues. Looked up from germline, CDR1 is GTSNPN and CDR2 is SVGIG (reference sequence). Trimming at V came to 4 bases and at J to 2 bases, leaving 9 bases not matched to a gene. The chain's CDR3 is CAWMTGTGGATNEKLFF. The CDR3 nucleotides are TGTGCCTGGATGACCGGGACAGGGGGTGCGACTAATGAAAAACTGTTTTTT.